This entry describes one T cell receptor (beta chain). This clone's antigen is unknown. No much larger clone is present one base from it, and per-base qualities are unavailable. The sample belongs to a study of cytomegalovirus exposure and HLA in healthy donors (dated by TCRdb to 2016 to 2017). Concerning the study at large: According to a later analysis, the roughly 130 validation repertoires were produced on the same platform as the 700 or so repertoires of the first cohort. In addition to the first cohort of 666 subjects, a separate validation cohort of about 120 different subjects was used. The aim of the study was to test whether cataloging public T cell receptors could identify signatures of past pathogen exposure. High-throughput TCR immunosequencing, statistical association of individual TCRs with disease status, and machine learning were combined to predict cytomegalovirus infection status.

The library was made by the immunoSEQ multiplex PCR assay. Concerning the study's data processing: A statistical classification framework was built to diagnose cytomegalovirus status from the catalog of TCR beta chain sequences. Held by TCRdb, this immuneACCESS table contains in-frame sequences only and omits some clones. Under half of the omission traces to an unresolved V gene where checked; the cause of the rest is unknown. V and J calls and clone size are as listed in that table; D and trimming were resolved from the DNA. For this sample the table gives about 140,000 clones, of which about 80% were detected only once. The top ten clonotypes cover 25% to 30% of the sample. Results and caveats for the whole study, not just this receptor: A later analysis found that TCRs clustered in the first cohort also tended to co-occur in the 110 or so validation repertoires, with roughly 95% of cluster scores above 0. The authors suggested that the approach could potentially be generalized to other disease states and immunological phenotypes. All 120 or so repertoires were used to score co-occurrence in the validation cohort in a later analysis, because that analysis had no HLA typing for the cohort. The study listed approximately 150 TCR beta chains as associated with cytomegalovirus. A few of the identified cytomegalovirus-associated TCR beta chains were confirmed in vitro to be specific for cytomegalovirus antigens. The classifier was reported to diagnose cytomegalovirus status with high specificity and sensitivity in both the original and validation cohorts. Most TCR sequences were seen in very few donors, while some public TCRs were found in many individuals.

The donors were included in the validation cohort of 130 or so subjects, a group kept apart from the roughly 680-subject first cohort. Here V drops 6 bases and J drops 2 bases, and the junction holds 5 bases not matched to any gene. The germline V gene provides CDR1 MNHEY and CDR2 SVGAGI. From cysteine to phenylalanine, the CDR3 is 15 amino acids long. Only the CDR3 DNA is retained, 45 bases long and in frame from the first base. The receptor's source is a man aged 30 to 45 in good health and CMV-seropositive. In this chain, TRBV6-5 is recombined with TRBJ2-3; 10 central bases correspond to TRBD2. The sample comprised PBMCs. Here the CDR3 is given as CASRSGGGITDTQYF. The nucleotide sequence reads TGTGCCAGCAGGAGCGGGGGGGGAATCACAGATACGCAGTATTTT.